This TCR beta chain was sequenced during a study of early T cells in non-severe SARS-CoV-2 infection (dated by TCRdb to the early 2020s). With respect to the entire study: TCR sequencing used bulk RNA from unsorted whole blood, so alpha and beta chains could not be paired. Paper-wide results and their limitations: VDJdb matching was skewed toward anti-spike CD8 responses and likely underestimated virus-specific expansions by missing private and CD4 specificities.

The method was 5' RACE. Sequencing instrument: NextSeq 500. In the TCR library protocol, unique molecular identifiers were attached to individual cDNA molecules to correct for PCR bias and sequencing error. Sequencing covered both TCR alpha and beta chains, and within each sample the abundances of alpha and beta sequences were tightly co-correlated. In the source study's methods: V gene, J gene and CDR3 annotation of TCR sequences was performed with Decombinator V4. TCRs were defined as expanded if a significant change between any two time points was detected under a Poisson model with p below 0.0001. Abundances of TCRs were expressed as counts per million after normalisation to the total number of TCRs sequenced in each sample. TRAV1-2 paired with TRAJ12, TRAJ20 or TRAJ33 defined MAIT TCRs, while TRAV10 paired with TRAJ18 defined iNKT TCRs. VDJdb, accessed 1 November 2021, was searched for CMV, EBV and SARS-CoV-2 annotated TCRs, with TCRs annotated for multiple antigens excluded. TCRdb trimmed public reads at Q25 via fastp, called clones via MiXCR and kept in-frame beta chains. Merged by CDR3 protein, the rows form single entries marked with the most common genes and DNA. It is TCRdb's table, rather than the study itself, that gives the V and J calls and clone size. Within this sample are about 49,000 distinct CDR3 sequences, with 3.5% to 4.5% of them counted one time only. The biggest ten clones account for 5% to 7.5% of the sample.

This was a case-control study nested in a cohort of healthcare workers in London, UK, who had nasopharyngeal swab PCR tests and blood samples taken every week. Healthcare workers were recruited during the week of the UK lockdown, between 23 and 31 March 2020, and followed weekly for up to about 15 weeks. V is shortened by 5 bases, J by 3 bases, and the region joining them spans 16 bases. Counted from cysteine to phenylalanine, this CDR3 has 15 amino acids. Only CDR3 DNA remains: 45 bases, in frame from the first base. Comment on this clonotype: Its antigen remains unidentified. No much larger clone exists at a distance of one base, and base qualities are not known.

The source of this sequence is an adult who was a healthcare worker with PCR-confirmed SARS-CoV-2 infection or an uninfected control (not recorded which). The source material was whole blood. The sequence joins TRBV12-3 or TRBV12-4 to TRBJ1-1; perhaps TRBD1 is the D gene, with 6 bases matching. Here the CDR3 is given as CASSHTGLADTEAFF. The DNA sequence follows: TGTGCCAGCAGTCACACAGGGTTGGCAGACACTGAAGCTTTCTTT.